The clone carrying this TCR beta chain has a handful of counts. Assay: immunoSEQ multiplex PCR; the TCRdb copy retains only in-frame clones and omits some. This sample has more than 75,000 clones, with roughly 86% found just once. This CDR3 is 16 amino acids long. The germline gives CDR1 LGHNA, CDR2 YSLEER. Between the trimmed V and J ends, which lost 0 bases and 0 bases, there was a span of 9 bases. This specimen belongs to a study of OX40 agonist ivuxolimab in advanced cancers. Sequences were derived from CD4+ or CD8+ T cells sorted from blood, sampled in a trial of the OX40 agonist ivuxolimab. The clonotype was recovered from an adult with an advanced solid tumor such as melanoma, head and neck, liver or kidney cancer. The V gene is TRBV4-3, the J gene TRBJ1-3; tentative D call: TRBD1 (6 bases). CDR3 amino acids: CASSQEQGRSGNTIYF. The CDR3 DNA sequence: TGCGCCAGCAGCCAAGAGCAGGGGCGCTCTGGAAACACCATATATTTT.